This TCR beta chain was identified during a study of T cell repertoires in cytomegalovirus infection. Study-wide context: Matching HLA type and CMV infection were both indicated by public TCR beta signatures.

TCRdb fed the reads into MiXCR, producing one record per CDR3 protein. The data show over 250,000 distinct CDR3 sequences, with about 26% seen just once and roughly 13% held by the top ten. CDR3 length equals 15 residues. Trimming shortened V by 5 bases and J by 4 bases, and 18 bases separated the two germline ends. In germline, CDR1 is SEHNR, CDR2 FQNEAQ (reference sequence). This sequence joins TRBV7-9 and TRBJ2-7; maybe TRBD2 (5 bases). This clonotype was obtained from a human donor in good health (CMV status not recorded). Some clones in this sample may be carry-over from other donors' samples. What was sequenced was PBMCs. CDR3 in DNA: TGTGCCAGCAGCCCCGCAGCGGTGAAAGGTTACGAGCAGTACTTC. Protein sequence: CASSPAAVKGYEQYF.